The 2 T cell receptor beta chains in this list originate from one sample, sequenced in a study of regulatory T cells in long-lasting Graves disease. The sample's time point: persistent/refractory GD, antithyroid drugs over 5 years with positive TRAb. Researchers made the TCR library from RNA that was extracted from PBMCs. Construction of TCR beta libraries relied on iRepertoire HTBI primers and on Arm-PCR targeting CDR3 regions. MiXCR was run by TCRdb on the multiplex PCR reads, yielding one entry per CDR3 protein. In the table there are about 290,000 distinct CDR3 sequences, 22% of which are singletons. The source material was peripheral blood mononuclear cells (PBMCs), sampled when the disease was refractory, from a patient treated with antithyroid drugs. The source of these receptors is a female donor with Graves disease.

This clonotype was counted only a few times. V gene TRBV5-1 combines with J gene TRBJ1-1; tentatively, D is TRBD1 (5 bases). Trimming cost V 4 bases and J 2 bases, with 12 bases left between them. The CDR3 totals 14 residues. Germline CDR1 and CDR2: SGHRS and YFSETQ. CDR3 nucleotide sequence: TGCGCCAGCAGCGGGGGACGGCGAAACACTGAAGCTTTCTTT. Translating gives CASSGGRRNTEAFF.

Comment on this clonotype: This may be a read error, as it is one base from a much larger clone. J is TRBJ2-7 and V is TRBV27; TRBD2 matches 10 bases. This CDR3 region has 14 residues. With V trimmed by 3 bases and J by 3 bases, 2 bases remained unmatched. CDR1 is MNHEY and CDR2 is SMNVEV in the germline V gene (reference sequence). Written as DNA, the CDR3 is TGTGCCAGCAGTTTCGCTAGCGGGAGCTACGAGCAGTACTTC. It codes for CASSFASGSYEQYF.